In this sample, the clone carrying this T cell receptor beta chain turned up a few times. Its antigen is not identified. Regarding time point: pre-sensitization, week 0. Noted treatment: therapeutic diphenylcyclopropenone sensitization with weekly scalp DPC. This entry belongs to a study of human T cells and chemical hapten exposure. This CDR3 spans 15 amino acids. TCRdb reprocessed the RACE reads via MiXCR and lists one record per CDR3 protein. Of roughly 64,000 distinct CDR3 sequences listed, approximately 11% are singletons. Study-level findings and limits: In comparison with controls, expanded TCRs gave rise to a significantly larger number of large CDR3 similarity clusters. Patch test scores rose with PT1 expanded TCR counts, a positive correlation.

The sequence came from a woman between 35 and 50 years old with alopecia areata. Some clones in this sample may be carry-over from other donors' samples. The specimen comprised whole blood, sampled in connection with sensitization to the hapten diphenylcyclopropenone (DPC). The V gene is TRBV3-2, the J gene TRBJ1-1; the DNA was not compared with TRBD1, the D call given in the table. TRBV3-2 is described as a pseudogene. CDR3 nucleotides: TGTGCCAGCAGCCCCCCGGGACAGGGGGTCACTGAAGCTTTCTTT. Amino acids: CASSPPGQGVTEAFF.